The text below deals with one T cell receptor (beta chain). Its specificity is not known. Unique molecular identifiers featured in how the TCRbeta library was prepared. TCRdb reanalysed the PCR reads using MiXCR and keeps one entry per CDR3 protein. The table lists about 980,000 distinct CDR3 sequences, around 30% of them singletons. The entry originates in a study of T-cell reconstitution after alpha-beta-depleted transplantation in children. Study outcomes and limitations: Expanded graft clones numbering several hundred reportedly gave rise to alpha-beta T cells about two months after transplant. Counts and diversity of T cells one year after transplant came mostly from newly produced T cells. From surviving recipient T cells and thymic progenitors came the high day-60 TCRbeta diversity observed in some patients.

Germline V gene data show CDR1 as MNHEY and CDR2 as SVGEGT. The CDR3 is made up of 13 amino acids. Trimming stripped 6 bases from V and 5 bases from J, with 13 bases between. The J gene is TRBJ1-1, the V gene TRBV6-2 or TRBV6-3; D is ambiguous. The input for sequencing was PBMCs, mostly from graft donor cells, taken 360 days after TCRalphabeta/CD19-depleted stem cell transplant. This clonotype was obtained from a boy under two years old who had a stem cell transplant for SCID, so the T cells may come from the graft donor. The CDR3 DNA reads TGTGCCAGCAGCCCCTCGTGGGGAACTGAAGCTTTCTTT. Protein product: CASSPSWGTEAFF.